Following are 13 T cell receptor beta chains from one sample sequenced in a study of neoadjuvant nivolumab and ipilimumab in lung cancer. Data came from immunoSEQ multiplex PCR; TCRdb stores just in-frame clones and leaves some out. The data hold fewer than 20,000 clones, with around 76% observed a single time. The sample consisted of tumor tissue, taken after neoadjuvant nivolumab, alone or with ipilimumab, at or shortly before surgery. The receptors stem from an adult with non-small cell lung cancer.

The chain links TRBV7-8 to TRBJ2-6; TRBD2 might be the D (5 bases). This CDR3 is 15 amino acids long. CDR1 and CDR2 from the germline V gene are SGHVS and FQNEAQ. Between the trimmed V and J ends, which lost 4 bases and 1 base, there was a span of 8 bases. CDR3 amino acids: CASSSGRSGANVLTF. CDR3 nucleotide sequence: TGTGCCAGCAGCTCGGGAAGATCTGGGGCCAACGTCCTGACTTTC.

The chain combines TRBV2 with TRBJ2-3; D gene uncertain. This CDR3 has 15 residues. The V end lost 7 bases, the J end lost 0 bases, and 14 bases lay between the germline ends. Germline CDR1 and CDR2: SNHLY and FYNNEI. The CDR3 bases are TGTGCCAGCACCACACGGGTACCTAGCACAGATACGCAGTATTTT. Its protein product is CASTTRVPSTDTQYF.

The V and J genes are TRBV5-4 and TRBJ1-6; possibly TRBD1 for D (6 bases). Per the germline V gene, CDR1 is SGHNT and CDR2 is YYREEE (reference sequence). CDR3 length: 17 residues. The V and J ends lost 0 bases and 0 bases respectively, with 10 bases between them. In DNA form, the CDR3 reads TGTGCCAGCAGCTTGGACGACAGGATCTCCTATAATTCACCCCTCCACTTT. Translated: CASSLDDRISYNSPLHF.

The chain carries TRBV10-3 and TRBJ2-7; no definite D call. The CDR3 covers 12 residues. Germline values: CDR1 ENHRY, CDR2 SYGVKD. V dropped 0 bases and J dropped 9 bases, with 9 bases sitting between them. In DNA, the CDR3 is TGTGCCATCAGTGAGTCCCCCGCCGCGCAGTACTTC. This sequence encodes CAISESPAAQYF.

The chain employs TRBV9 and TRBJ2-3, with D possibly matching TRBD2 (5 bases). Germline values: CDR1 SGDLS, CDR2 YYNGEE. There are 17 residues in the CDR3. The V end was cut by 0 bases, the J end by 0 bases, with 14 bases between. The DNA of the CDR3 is TGTGCCAGCAGCGTAGTAGGAGGTTTGACTAGCACAGATACGCAGTATTTT. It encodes CASSVVGGLTSTDTQYF.

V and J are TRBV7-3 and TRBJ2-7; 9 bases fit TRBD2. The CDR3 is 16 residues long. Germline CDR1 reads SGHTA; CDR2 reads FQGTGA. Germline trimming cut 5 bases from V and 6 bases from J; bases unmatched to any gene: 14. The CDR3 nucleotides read TGTGCCAGCAGCCCCCGGGGCGGGGGGGCCCTCAGCGAGCAGTACTTC. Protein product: CASSPRGGGALSEQYF. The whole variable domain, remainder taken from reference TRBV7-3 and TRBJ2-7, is GAGVSQTPSNKVTEKGKYVELRCDPISGHTALYWYRQSLGQGPEFLIYFQGTGAADDSGLPNDRFFAVRPEGSVSTLKIQRTERGDSAVYLCASSPRGGGALSEQYFGPGTRLTVT.

The CDR3 DNA is TGTGCCAGCACCAAAACGACGGGAACTAATGAAAAACTGTTTTTT. Residues: CASTKTTGTNEKLFF. J is TRBJ1-4 and V is TRBV28; D is uncertain. The CDR3 has 15 amino acids. V was clipped by 7 bases and J by 1 base, with 13 bases between them. The germline V gene has CDR1 MDHEN and CDR2 SYDVKM.

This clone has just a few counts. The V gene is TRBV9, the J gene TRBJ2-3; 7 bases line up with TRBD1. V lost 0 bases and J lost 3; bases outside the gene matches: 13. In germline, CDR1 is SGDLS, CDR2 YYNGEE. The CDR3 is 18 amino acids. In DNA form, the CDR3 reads TGTGCCAGCAGCGTAGAAGGGGTAAGGGGGCGCGGGACAGATACGCAGTATTTT. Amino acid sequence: CASSVEGVRGRGTDTQYF.

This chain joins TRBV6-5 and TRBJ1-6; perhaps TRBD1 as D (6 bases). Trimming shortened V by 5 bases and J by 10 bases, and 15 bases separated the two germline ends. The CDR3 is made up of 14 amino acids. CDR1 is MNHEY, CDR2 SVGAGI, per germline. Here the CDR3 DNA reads TGTGCCAGCAGTCCACAGGGCTCGGTATCACCCCTCCACTTT. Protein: CASSPQGSVSPLHF.

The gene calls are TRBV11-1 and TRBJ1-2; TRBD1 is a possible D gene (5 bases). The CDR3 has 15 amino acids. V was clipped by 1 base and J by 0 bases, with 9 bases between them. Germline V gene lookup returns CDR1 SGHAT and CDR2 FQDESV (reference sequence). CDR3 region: CASSLGQLPNYGYTF. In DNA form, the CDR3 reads TGTGCCAGCAGCTTAGGACAGCTACCTAACTATGGCTACACCTTC.

CDR3 coding DNA: TGTGCCAGCAGCTCAGGGGGCTATGGCTACACCTTC. Translation gives CASSSGGYGYTF. The V gene is TRBV7-9, the J gene TRBJ1-2, with 7 bases matching TRBD1. J gave up 4 bases and V 4 bases, and 0 bases lay outside the gene matches. The CDR3 extends over 12 amino acids. Germline V lookup: CDR1 SEHNR, CDR2 FQNEAQ (reference sequence).

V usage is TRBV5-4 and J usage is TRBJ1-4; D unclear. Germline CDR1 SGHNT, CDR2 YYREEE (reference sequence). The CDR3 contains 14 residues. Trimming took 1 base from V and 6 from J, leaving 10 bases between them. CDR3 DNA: TGTGCCAGCAGCTTGTCGGGGAACGATGAAAAACTGTTTTTT. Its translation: CASSLSGNDEKLFF.

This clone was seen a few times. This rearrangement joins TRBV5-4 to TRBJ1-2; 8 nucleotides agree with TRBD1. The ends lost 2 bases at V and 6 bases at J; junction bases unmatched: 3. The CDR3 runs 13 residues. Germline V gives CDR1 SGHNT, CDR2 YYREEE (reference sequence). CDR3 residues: CASSLGQGDGYTF. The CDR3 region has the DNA TGTGCCAGCAGCTTAGGACAGGGCGATGGCTACACCTTC.